This T cell receptor beta chain was sequenced in a study of chemoradiotherapy in HPV16-positive cancers (dated by TCRdb to between 2021 and 2022). About the full investigation: Using functional T-cell assays on cells from two HPV16-positive patients, the researchers defined candidate HPV-specific T-cell clones and common TCR motifs. Whether T-cell immunity against the HPV oncoproteins E6 and E7 changes during chemoradiotherapy and whether survival is affected by this immunity were examined in the study. TCR repertoires from over 75 patients with HPV-related cancers were then used to track the candidate HPV-specific TCRs and motifs.

Between the V and J ends, shortened by 2 bases and 3 bases respectively, the junction contains 11 bases. The CDR3 starts with the cysteine, ends with the phenylalanine, and has 14 residues. The CDR3 DNA has 42 bases and is translated from base 1. Looking up the germline V gene (reference sequence) yields CDR1 SGHKS and CDR2 YYEKEE. Broader findings and caveats from the paper: The functional definition of HPV-specific T cells was derived from only two HPV16-positive patients, and the survival association was reported for HPV16-positive patients. Expansion of candidate HPV-specific clones and E7-related TCR motifs was observed in the tumor microenvironment during treatment, whereas no such expansion was observed for non-HPV-specific T cells. Improved recurrence-free survival in HPV16-positive patients was associated with expansion of HPV-responsive T cells during chemoradiotherapy.

Of note for this clone: Its antigen is still unknown. No clone much larger than this one lies a single base away; base qualities are absent.

Repertoires were sampled repeatedly over the course of chemoradiotherapy so that clonal expansion in the tumor microenvironment could be followed. The library came from the immunoSEQ multiplex PCR assay. TCRdb stores this immuneACCESS table with in-frame sequences only. Part of the clones is absent; in the studies checked, under half of the shortfall reflects unresolved V genes, and no reason is known for the rest. This sample is represented by just under 40,000 clones; approximately 73% of them were singletons. The ten largest clones take up roughly 5.1% of the sample. The chain was built from TRBV5-5 and TRBJ1-2; the D region possibly corresponds to TRBD1 (6 bases align). The sequence derives from a human donor with HPV-associated anogenital cancer. Source: blood, taken from a patient who underwent chemoradiotherapy. The base sequence is TGTGCCAGCAGCTTTGGGGGGGCTGACTATGGCTACACCTTC. Its translation reads: CASSFGGADYGYTF.